This entry describes one TCR beta chain. The antigen it binds to is not known. There are no base qualities to consult, and no much larger clone falls within one base. This sample includes further DNA sequences coding for the same CDR3. Healthy HIV-negative adults with no recently reported acute infections or vaccinations were included as donors. Only Caucasian adults living in Nashville, Tennessee, USA were represented among the donors. CD4+ T cells were enriched by magnetic negative selection, after which naive cells were positively selected on CD45RA and the negative fraction was taken as the memory subset. Blood was obtained by leukapheresis, after which PBMCs were separated by Ficoll-Histopaque density gradient centrifugation and cryopreserved in liquid nitrogen vapor phase. Analytical flow cytometry was used to check the purity and quantity of each magnetically sorted T cell population. Each sorted fraction had its genomic DNA isolated and then quantified by UV absorbance on a Nanodrop 2000c.

This entry comes from a study of shared clonotypes between healthy human individuals (dated by TCRdb to 2018 to 2021). Regarding the study in general: The cohort included three men and two women between 18 and 49 years of age. To estimate repertoire size and how much clonotype sharing occurs between individuals, the study deeply sequenced the blood TCR repertoires of a handful of healthy adults. Libraries were prepared and TCR repertoires were sequenced by different laboratories using diverse techniques, in order to increase sequencing depth and limit assay-specific biases. Between about 0.8 and 9 billion PBMCs per donor were obtained by leukapheresis. Per donor, three plates each were used for CD4 naive and CD4 memory, two for CD8 naive, and one for CD8 memory. The research as a whole found: Pairwise subsampling indicated that sequencing depth was expected to affect the degree of clonotype sharing among donors. Roughly 5.2% of naive CD4, 3.5% of naive CD8, approximately 2% of memory CD4, and approximately 0.39% of memory CD8 clonotypes were shared across a handful of donors. Larger estimated clonotype richness was generally found for naive subsets than for memory subsets. Because the study included only a small number of donors, the genetic and exposure-history diversity represented was limited. Even with the large sequencing depth, rarefaction of the sorted-subset datasets indicated that sequencing was incomplete. Sampling was restricted to blood, and TCR repertoires in tissues likely differ from the TCR repertoires found in blood. Compared with non-shared clonotypes, the clonotypes found in all four sorted-subset donors had higher generation probabilities.

TCR CDR3 regions were amplified from genomic DNA by multiplex PCR using the deep immunoSEQ assay. For each cell subset, the extracted genomic DNA was distributed evenly across all wells of several immunoSEQ 96-well plates, and each plate served as one replicate. For sorted subsets, 200 to 250 ng of genomic DNA, equivalent to around 29,000 T cell genomes, went into each replicate PCR. Purified libraries were quantified with a Qubit 3.0 fluorometer, sized on a Bioanalyzer 2100, and re-quantified with the KAPA Library Quantification kit. Every immunoSEQ 96-well plate was sequenced on a dedicated single-read 150-cycle Illumina NextSeq 550 flow cell. Turning to the authors' computational methods: Because the immunoSEQ output included only junctional sequences and no quality scores, the filtering could not be the same as the filtering used for full-length reads. To assign V/J genes and CDR3, sequences were annotated against IMGT germline references using PyIR, a Python wrapper for IgBLAST v1.9. Any read was removed if the V/J assignment was weak (E-value above 1e-6), the CDR3 was missing, or the read contained stop codons, out-of-frame junctions, or ambiguous translated residues. V3J clonotypes were defined as sequences sharing an identical inferred V gene, J gene, and CDR3 amino acid sequence. Percentage overlap between repertoires was calculated by dividing the number of shared unique clonotypes by the size of the smaller repertoire. RTK rarefaction, the Chao1 estimator, and Recon v2.1 estimates of unobserved clonotypes were used to assess repertoire richness. OLGA was used to compute generation probabilities for all TCRbeta clonotypes that the gDNA method yielded from a few donors. TCRdb stores this immuneACCESS table with in-frame sequences only. Part of the clones is absent; in the studies checked, under half of the shortfall reflects unresolved V genes, and no reason is known for the rest. V and J calls and clone size are those listed in that table; D and trimming were worked out from the DNA. The sample table contains roughly 1,600,000 clones; only one count was recorded for around 98.5% of them. About 0.4% of the sample is in the top ten clones.

From the cysteine up to the phenylalanine, the CDR3 has a length of 12 residues. Only CDR3 DNA is held: 36 bases, read in frame from base 1. V is pared back by 3 bases and J by 6 bases, with 9 bases lying between the germline termini. The germline V gene encodes CDR1 KGHSH and CDR2 LQKENI. This receptor chain uses TRBV18 and TRBJ2-7; TRBD1 is a possible D gene, resting on 5 matching bases. Sequenced input: naive CD4+ T cells sorted from blood. The sample's cell subset or site, from its label and the paper: CD45RA+ positively selected. The receptor was isolated from a man aged 30-40 years in good health. The CDR3 protein sequence reads: CASSPLGREQYF. The DNA sequence is as follows: TGTGCCAGCTCACCCCTGGGGCGCGAGCAGTACTTC.